These 14 T cell receptor beta chains were sequenced from one sample in a study of patients and donors after allogeneic stem cell transplantation. From the RT-PCR reads, TCRdb called clonotypes with MiXCR, one entry per CDR3 protein. This table holds 920,000 or so distinct CDR3 sequences, under 20% found once. The sequencing input was blood, either unsorted or a sorted T cell fraction (not recorded which). The source of these receptors is a human donor who was either an allogeneic HSCT recipient or a stem cell or donor lymphocyte infusion donor (not recorded which). It is not recorded whose cells these are; they may come from a transplant donor.

This clonotype appeared a few times. The chain combines TRBV18 with TRBJ1-5; a weak D match, TRBD1 (6 bases). This CDR3 spans 15 amino acids. In germline, CDR1 is KGHSH, CDR2 LQKENI. V dropped 1 base and J dropped 1 base, with 8 bases sitting between them. DNA of the CDR3: TGTGCCAGCTCACCACAACAGGGAAGCAATCAGCCCCAGCATTTT. This gives the protein CASSPQQGSNQPQHF.

A few counts support this clonotype. The chain joins TRBV24-1 to TRBJ1-5; 10 nucleotides match TRBD1. CDR1 is KGHDR and CDR2 is SFDVKD in the germline V gene. V was clipped by 4 bases and J by 0 bases; unmatched bases: 2. This CDR3 has 16 amino acids. The chain's CDR3 is CATSDGQGDSNQPQHF. For the CDR3, the DNA is TGTGCCACCAGTGACGGACAGGGGGATAGCAATCAGCCCCAGCATTTT.

This chain uses TRBV20-1 with TRBJ1-1; possibly TRBD1 for D (6 bases). Trimming took 0 bases from V and 4 from J, leaving 24 bases between them. The CDR3 loop spans 18 amino acids. CDR1 and CDR2 from the germline V gene are DFQATT and SNEGSKA (reference sequence). CDR3: CSARDLSGAGRLGTEAFF. In nucleotides, the CDR3 is TGCAGTGCTAGAGACTTGTCAGGGGCGGGACGGTTGGGCACTGAAGCTTTCTTT.

This sequence joins TRBV4-3 and TRBJ1-1; D perhaps matches TRBD1 (5 bases). Trimming shortened V by 1 base and J by 11 bases, and 11 bases separated the two germline ends. CDR1 and CDR2 from the germline V gene are LGHNA and YSLEER. CDR3 length: 12 amino acids. DNA for the CDR3: TGCGCCAGCAGCCAAGGGCTAGGGGCGGCTTTCTTT. Protein: CASSQGLGAAFF.

The rearrangement joins TRBV9 to TRBJ2-1, with 9 bases that match TRBD1. The V gene's germline CDR1 is SGDLS and CDR2 YYNGEE. J lost 8 bases, V lost 2 bases, and 8 bases had no gene match. The CDR3 spans 15 residues. The CDR3 coding sequence is TGTGCCAGCAGCGTTCGGGACAGGGCTTTCTATGAGCAGTTCTTC. Protein: CASSVRDRAFYEQFF.

The V gene is TRBV5-1, the J gene TRBJ2-1, with 8 bases aligning to TRBD2. The CDR3 covers 16 residues. V dropped 3 bases and J dropped 2; count of bases not matched to a gene: 7. Germline V lookup: CDR1 SGHRS, CDR2 YFSETQ. The CDR3 nucleotides are TGCGCCAGCAGCTGGCGGGAGGCCTCGGCCTACAATGAGCAGTTCTTC. It specifies CASSWREASAYNEQFF.

The chain links TRBV20-1 to TRBJ2-1; D perhaps matches TRBD2 (6 bases). Trimming cost V 3 bases and J 13 bases, with 16 bases left between them. CDR1 is DFQATT, CDR2 SNEGSKA, per germline (reference sequence). The CDR3 has 12 residues. In DNA form, the CDR3 reads TGCAGTGCTAGTTTGGCGTTGCGGGGTCAGTTCTTC. Protein product: CSASLALRGQFF.

A few counts support this clonotype. The CDR3 here is CASSRSAYEQYF. DNA for the CDR3: TGTGCCAGCAGCCGTAGTGCGTACGAGCAGTACTTC. The chain couples TRBV11-2 to TRBJ2-7, with no clear D. The CDR3 consists of 12 residues. With 5 bases removed from V and 4 bases from J, the gap between germline ends came to 9 bases. The germline CDR1 and CDR2 sequences are SGHAT and FQNNGV.

The rearrangement links TRBV7-3 to TRBJ2-7; the D gene could be TRBD1 or TRBD2 (5 bases each). Trimming left V 6 bases short and J 0 bases short, with 12 bases between. From germline, CDR1 is SGHTA and CDR2 FQGTGA. This CDR3 is built from 14 residues. CDR3 in amino acids: CASSREGSSYEQYF. For the CDR3, the DNA is TGTGCCAGCAGTCGCGAGGGGAGCTCCTACGAGCAGTACTTC.

This clonotype turned up a few times. This sequence joins TRBV4-2 and TRBJ1-4; D not certain. V was clipped by 0 bases and J by 4 bases, with 18 bases between them. The germline CDR1 and CDR2 sequences are LGHNA and YNFKEQ. CDR3 size: 18 residues. The CDR3 is CASSQDFGLSGLNEKLFF. CDR3 bases: TGTGCCAGCAGCCAAGATTTTGGATTGTCCGGGCTTAATGAAAAACTGTTTTTT.

The chain recombines TRBV10-3 with TRBJ2-7, with 7 bases fitting TRBD1. Germline-derived CDR1 and CDR2 are ENHRY and SYGVKD. The CDR3 spans 13 residues. V gave up 4 bases and J gave up 5 bases; unmatched junction bases: 5. The CDR3: CAISVRGGDEQYF. In DNA, the CDR3 is TGTGCCATCAGTGTACGAGGGGGCGACGAGCAGTACTTC.

The J gene is TRBJ2-5, the V gene TRBV6-1; 7 bases agree with TRBD1. CDR1 is MNHNS and CDR2 is SASEGT in the germline V gene. The V and J ends lost 4 bases and 5 bases, in that order; junction bases with no gene match: 7. CDR3 length: 14 amino acids. The CDR3 bases are TGTGCCAGCAGTGGGAACAGGGGATACGAGACCCAGTACTTC. It codes for CASSGNRGYETQYF.

This clonotype came up many times. V and J are TRBV12-3 or TRBV12-4 and TRBJ2-1; TRBD2 aligns across 9 bases. The CDR3 runs to 13 residues. The ends lost 9 bases at V and 8 bases at J; junction bases unmatched: 8. The CDR3 protein is CASAGGPVYEQFF. The CDR3, as DNA: TGTGCCAGTGCGGGAGGGCCGGTTTATGAGCAGTTCTTC.

This clonotype has only a few counts. The rearrangement uses TRBV20-1 and TRBJ2-1; no clear D gene. This CDR3 region has 13 residues. Germline V gives CDR1 DFQATT, CDR2 SNEGSKA (reference sequence). V was trimmed by 2 bases and J by 7 bases, leaving 12 bases between them. CDR3 DNA: TGCAGTGCTAGACCCGTAGGCCGGAATGAGCAGTTCTTC. It yields the protein CSARPVGRNEQFF.